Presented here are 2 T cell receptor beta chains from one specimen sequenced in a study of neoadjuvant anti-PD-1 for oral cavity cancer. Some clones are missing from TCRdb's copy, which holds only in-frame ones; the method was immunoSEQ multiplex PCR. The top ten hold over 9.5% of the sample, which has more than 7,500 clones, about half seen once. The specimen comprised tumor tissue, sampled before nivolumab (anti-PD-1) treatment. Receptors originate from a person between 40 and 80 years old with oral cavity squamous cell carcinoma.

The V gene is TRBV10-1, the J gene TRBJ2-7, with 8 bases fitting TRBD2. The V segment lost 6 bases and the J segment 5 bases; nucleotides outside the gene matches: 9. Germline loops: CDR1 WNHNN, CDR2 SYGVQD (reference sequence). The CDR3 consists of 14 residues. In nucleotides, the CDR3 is TGCGCCAGCAGCCCGGGAGGGCAGGTCCACGAGCAGTACTTC. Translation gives CASSPGGQVHEQYF.

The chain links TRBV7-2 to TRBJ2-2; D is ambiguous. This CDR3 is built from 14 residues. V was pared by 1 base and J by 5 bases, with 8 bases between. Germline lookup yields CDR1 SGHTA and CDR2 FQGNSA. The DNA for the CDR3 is TGTGCCAGCAGCTTAGTAGGTGGAACCGGGGAGCTGTTTTTT. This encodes CASSLVGGTGELFF.